One and the same sample provided the 30 T cell receptor beta chains below, sequenced in a study of spatial heterogeneity in lung cancer. TCRdb processed the 5' RACE reads anew with MiXCR; each CDR3 protein has one entry. Of 1,500 to 2,000 distinct CDR3 sequences detected, about a sixth appear once; the ten largest clones hold around 28%. Which antigens these TCRs recognize remains unknown. Time point given: sample taken at primary tumor resection. Notes on the study in general: Tumor mutation counts were tracked by expanded intratumoral alpha and beta TCR counts.

Material: lung tumor tissue, obtained at surgery. These receptors originate from a female donor with early-stage non-small cell lung cancer.

In this sample, this clonotype turned up many times. The chain combines TRBV7-8 with TRBJ2-3, with 12 bases matching TRBD2. Germline CDR1 reads SGHVS; CDR2 reads FQNEAQ. The CDR3 contains 18 residues. The trim removed 2 bases at V and 1 base at J, leaving 7 bases unmatched. The CDR3, as DNA: TGTGCCAGCAGCTTAAGAGTTGGGACTAGCGGGCGCACAGATACGCAGTATTTT. Translated: CASSLRVGTSGRTDTQYF. Using reference TRBV7-8 and TRBJ2-3 for the parts outside the CDR3, the full variable domain is GAGVSQSPRYKVAKRGQDVALRCDPISGHVSLFWYQQALGQGPEFLTYFQNEAQLDKSGLPSDRFFAERPEGSVSTLKIQRTQQEDSAVYLCASSLRVGTSGRTDTQYFGPGTRLTVL.

There are a few counts of this clonotype. This rearrangement joins TRBV2 to TRBJ2-7, with D perhaps assigned TRBD1 or TRBD2 (5 bases each). V lost 7 bases and J lost 2, with 12 bases in between. The CDR3 is made up of 13 amino acids. Germline CDR1 reads SNHLY; CDR2 reads FYNNEI. CDR3 loop: CASTGATTYEQYF. The CDR3 DNA follows: TGTGCCAGCACCGGGGCAACTACCTACGAGCAGTACTTC.

This clonotype showed up many times. V and J are TRBV5-1 and TRBJ2-7; 7 bases match TRBD2. This CDR3 region has 15 residues. Germline lookup yields CDR1 SGHRS and CDR2 YFSETQ. V shed 1 base, J shed 2 bases, and the junction held 6 bases outside the gene matches. The CDR3 DNA is TGCGCCAGCAGCTTGTGGTCTAGCGGACCCTACGAGCAGTACTTC. Protein product: CASSLWSSGPYEQYF.

By its share, this clonotype is large. The chain has TRBV12-3 or TRBV12-4 and TRBJ1-1; D not certain. This CDR3 is 17 amino acids long. V was shortened by 3 bases and J by 1 base, with 18 bases between the two germline ends. The CDR3 bases are TGTGCCAGCAGTTTCGGTGGCTCAGGTCGGAGGAACACTGAAGCTTTCTTT. Encoded protein: CASSFGGSGRRNTEAFF.

In this sample, this clonotype turned up a few times. This chain links TRBV5-4 with TRBJ2-7; a possible D gene is TRBD2 (5 bases). CDR1 is SGHNT and CDR2 is YYREEE in the germline V gene (reference sequence). The CDR3 sequence is 15 residues long. The V gene lost 1 base and the J gene lost 0 bases, with 11 bases spanning the gap. CDR3 in amino acids: CASSLSGLSSYEQYF. The DNA for the CDR3 is TGTGCCAGCAGCTTGAGCGGCCTCAGCTCCTACGAGCAGTACTTC.

This clonotype is labeled as medium-sized. The CDR3 nucleotides read TGTGCCAGCTCACCTACGGGACAGGACTATGGCTACACCTTC. Its protein product is CASSPTGQDYGYTF. V and J are TRBV18 and TRBJ1-2, with TRBD1 matching 8 bases. After removal of 3 bases from V and 3 bases from J, the junction contained 3 bases not matched to a gene. The germline gives CDR1 KGHSH, CDR2 LQKENI. The CDR3 sequence is 14 residues long.

The rearrangement links TRBV7-2 to TRBJ2-3; 8 bases agree with TRBD2. The CDR3 is made up of 16 amino acids. Per germline, CDR1 SGHTA and CDR2 FQGNSA. Losses at the gene ends were 4 bases for V and 3 bases for J; bases not matched to a gene: 9. The CDR3 is CASSSKRLAPTDTQYF. As DNA, the CDR3 is TGTGCCAGCAGCTCAAAAAGACTAGCGCCGACAGATACGCAGTATTTT.

The rearrangement uses TRBV25-1 and TRBJ2-7; no clear D gene. The CDR3 contains 12 residues. Trimming removed 7 bases from V and 3 bases from J, with 10 bases in between. Germline V lookup: CDR1 MGHDK, CDR2 SYGVNS. The CDR3 DNA follows: TGTGCCAGCAAGACGGAAGGCTACGAGCAGTACTTC. This codes for CASKTEGYEQYF.

By share of the sample, this clonotype is large. The chain recombines TRBV6-2 or TRBV6-3 with TRBJ1-1; D is ambiguous. This CDR3 is built from 14 residues. Trimming stripped 1 base from V and 2 bases from J, with 8 bases between. Germline CDR1 MNHEY, CDR2 SVGEGT. The CDR3 sequence: CASSYWTGNTEAFF. The CDR3 DNA follows: TGTGCCAGCAGTTACTGGACGGGAAACACTGAAGCTTTCTTT.

In its sample, this clonotype is large. The chain uses TRBV12-3 or TRBV12-4 and TRBJ1-1; no firm D call. The V gene lost 7 bases and the J gene lost 8 bases, with 14 bases spanning the gap. The CDR3 loop spans 12 amino acids. The CDR3 DNA follows: TGTGCCAGCAACAACGGCCCGAGAGAAGCTTTCTTT. Its protein is CASNNGPREAFF.

This clonotype counts as large. This chain uses TRBV6-1 with TRBJ1-1, with D possibly matching TRBD1 (5 bases). This CDR3 has 15 amino acids. Germline V lookup: CDR1 MNHNS, CDR2 SASEGT. V was trimmed by 8 bases and J by 1 base, leaving 17 bases between them. CDR3 DNA sequence: TGTGCCAGCGGTTTTAGCAGGGCCGGGAACACTGAAGCTTTCTTT. Translation: CASGFSRAGNTEAFF.

This clonotype was detected only a few times. This chain uses TRBV27 with TRBJ1-1, with 9 bases matching TRBD1. The ends lost 5 bases at V and 5 bases at J; junction bases unmatched: 9. The CDR3 totals 15 residues. Germline V gene sequence: CDR1 MNHEY, CDR2 SMNVEV (reference sequence). As DNA, the CDR3 is TGTGCCAGCAGTGGGAGACACAGGGGGCTTACTGAAGCTTTCTTT. It yields the protein CASSGRHRGLTEAFF.

By share, this clonotype counts as medium-sized. This sequence joins TRBV11-2 and TRBJ2-2; 7 bases are a match to TRBD1. The CDR3 consists of 16 residues. The V and J ends lost 7 bases and 2 bases, in that order; junction bases with no gene match: 10. Germline values: CDR1 SGHAT, CDR2 FQNNGV. This CDR3 is CASKGTGTVNTGELFF. For the CDR3, the DNA is TGTGCCAGCAAAGGAACCGGGACAGTCAACACCGGGGAGCTGTTTTTT.

In DNA form, the CDR3 reads TGCAGCGTTGTTCTTCGAGGGGGTCAAGAGACCCAGTACTTC. This translates into CSVVLRGGQETQYF. The genes are TRBV29-1 and TRBJ2-5; perhaps TRBD1 as D (6 bases). Trimming shortened V by 4 bases and J by 2 bases, and 14 bases separated the two germline ends. The CDR3 is 14 residues long. CDR1 is SQVTM and CDR2 is ANQGSEA in the germline V gene.

This clonotype has ten or more counts. V is TRBV20-1 and J is TRBJ2-1, with 8 nucleotides matching TRBD1. This CDR3 is built from 14 residues. The V gene's germline CDR1 is DFQATT and CDR2 SNEGSKA (reference sequence). The V and J ends lost 6 bases and 0 bases, in that order; junction bases with no gene match: 4. The CDR3 reads CSAQTGDSYNEQFF. The CDR3 DNA sequence: TGCAGTGCGCAGACAGGGGACTCCTACAATGAGCAGTTCTTC.

J is TRBJ1-1 and V is TRBV20-1; D might be TRBD1 (5 bases). Germline CDR1 is DFQATT and CDR2 is SNEGSKA (reference sequence). Trimming left V 1 base short and J 4 bases short, with 10 bases between. This CDR3 has 13 amino acids. This CDR3 reads CSARVQVGTEAFF. The CDR3 region has the DNA TGCAGTGCTAGAGTACAGGTTGGCACTGAAGCTTTCTTT.

This rearrangement joins TRBV11-2 to TRBJ2-5; D call uncertain. Germline V gene sequence: CDR1 SGHAT, CDR2 FQNNGV. Trimming stripped 3 bases from V and 0 bases from J, with 11 bases between. The CDR3 totals 15 residues. Here the CDR3 reads CASSLGNRYQETQYF. The CDR3 DNA reads TGTGCCAGCAGCTTGGGGAATCGATACCAAGAGACCCAGTACTTC.

This clonotype was seen a few times. This sequence joins TRBV11-2 and TRBJ2-5, with D possibly being TRBD1 or TRBD2 (5 bases each). V was clipped by 1 base and J by 5 bases, with 14 bases between them. Germline assignment: CDR1 SGHAT and CDR2 FQNNGV. This CDR3 has 15 residues. CDR3 sequence reads: CASSLAGLAGETQYF. Written as DNA, the CDR3 is TGTGCCAGCAGCTTAGCGGGGCTAGCTGGCGAGACCCAGTACTTC.

This clonotype was counted between two and nine times. J is TRBJ2-5 and V is TRBV6-1, with D tentatively TRBD1 or TRBD2 (5 bases each). The ends were cut back, 2 bases at V and 0 bases at J, with 13 bases in the middle. The CDR3 runs to 16 residues. Germline CDR1 reads MNHNS; CDR2 reads SASEGT. CDR3 sequence reads: CASSERGRTYQETQYF. The CDR3 DNA sequence: TGTGCCAGCAGTGAACGGGGACGGACGTACCAAGAGACCCAGTACTTC.

This clonotype has a count of ten or more. The chain couples TRBV29-1 to TRBJ2-7; D not resolved. The CDR3 is made up of 13 amino acids. The V end lost 6 bases, the J end lost 3 bases, and 15 bases lay between the germline ends. Germline V gives CDR1 SQVTM, CDR2 ANQGSEA. The CDR3 loop is CSVLTLGFYEQYF. CDR3 DNA sequence: TGCAGCGTGCTCACGTTGGGGTTCTACGAGCAGTACTTC.

In its sample, this clonotype was seen a few times. This chain joins TRBV20-1 and TRBJ2-5, with D tentatively TRBD2 (6 bases). V lost 3 bases, J lost 3 bases, and 20 bases lay in between. This CDR3 spans 16 amino acids. Germline CDR1 and CDR2: DFQATT and SNEGSKA (reference sequence). This CDR3 reads CSASPQLEWGEETQYF. Written as DNA, the CDR3 is TGCAGTGCTAGCCCACAGCTTGAGTGGGGGGAAGAGACCCAGTACTTC.

This clonotype is deemed medium-sized. The chain couples TRBV5-6 to TRBJ1-2; D gene uncertain. Per the germline V gene, CDR1 is SGHDT and CDR2 is YYEEEE. The CDR3 totals 12 residues. Trimming stripped 1 base from V and 4 bases from J, with 5 bases between. In DNA, the CDR3 is TGTGCCAGCAGCTTGCGCGGCTATGGCTACACCTTC. Protein product: CASSLRGYGYTF.

The chain uses TRBV15 and TRBJ2-3, with D perhaps matching TRBD2 (6 bases). Germline CDR1 reads LNHNV; CDR2 reads YYDKDF (reference sequence). The CDR3 has 15 amino acids. V was pared by 0 bases and J by 2 bases, with 9 bases between. CDR3: CATSRDRGITDTQYF. The CDR3, as DNA: TGTGCCACCAGCAGAGATCGGGGGATCACAGATACGCAGTATTTT.

By sample fraction, this clonotype is medium-sized. The V call is TRBV7-3, the J call TRBJ2-4; a possible D gene is TRBD2 (6 bases). This CDR3 is 13 amino acids long. V shed 5 bases and J shed 6 bases, with 11 bases lying between them. Germline assignment: CDR1 SGHTA and CDR2 FQGTGA. CDR3 loop: CASSPGAGNIQYF. The CDR3 nucleotides are TGTGCCAGCAGCCCGGGAGCGGGAAACATTCAGTACTTC. The full variable domain, rest sourced from reference TRBV7-3 and TRBJ2-4, is GAGVSQTPSNKVTEKGKYVELRCDPISGHTALYWYRQSLGQGPEFLIYFQGTGAADDSGLPNDRFFAVRPEGSVSTLKIQRTERGDSAVYLCASSPGAGNIQYFGAGTRLSVL.

The chain combines TRBV5-1 with TRBJ2-2, with D perhaps being TRBD1 or TRBD2 (5 bases each). The CDR3 loop spans 14 amino acids. V gave up 2 bases and J gave up 6 bases, with 11 bases separating them. In germline, CDR1 is SGHRS, CDR2 YFSETQ. The DNA for the CDR3 is TGCGCCAGCAGCTTTACGGGGCTCCCCGGGGAGCTGTTTTTT. Protein: CASSFTGLPGELFF.

For the CDR3, the DNA is TGTGCCAGCAGCTTGTGGGGGACCCACTACGAGCAGTACTTC. Protein sequence: CASSLWGTHYEQYF. The chain combines TRBV5-6 with TRBJ2-7; D might be TRBD1 or TRBD2, each matching 5 bases. V dropped 1 base and J dropped 3 bases, with 11 bases sitting between them. The CDR3 extends over 14 amino acids. Germline CDR1 SGHDT, CDR2 YYEEEE.

This clonotype is deemed large. J is TRBJ2-1 and V is TRBV19; D not certain. V shed 4 bases and J shed 1 base, with 5 bases lying between them. Per the germline V gene, CDR1 is LNHDA and CDR2 is SQIVND (reference sequence). This CDR3 comprises 13 residues. DNA for the CDR3: TGTGCCAGTAGTAGGGGTTCCTACAATGAGCAGTTCTTC. Translated, it gives CASSRGSYNEQFF.

CDR3 residues: CASSLAGTVQFF. The CDR3 nucleotides read TGTGCCAGCAGCTTAGCGGGGACGGTGCAGTTCTTC. This sequence joins TRBV7-2 and TRBJ2-1; tentatively, D is TRBD1 or TRBD2 (5 bases each). V lost 0 bases to trimming and J lost 12 bases, with 9 bases between them. CDR1 is SGHTA, CDR2 FQGNSA, per germline. The length of the CDR3 is 12 residues.

This clonotype is labeled as large. V and J are TRBV24-1 and TRBJ2-1, with 11 nucleotides matching TRBD2. CDR1 is KGHDR, CDR2 SFDVKD, per germline. This CDR3 is 17 amino acids long. J was trimmed by 1 base and V by 5 bases; bases with no gene match: 6. The CDR3 protein is CATSGPSGRSSYNEQFF. CDR3 DNA sequence: TGTGCCACCAGTGGTCCTAGCGGGAGGTCGTCCTACAATGAGCAGTTCTTC.

Within the sample, this clonotype is medium-sized. The chain carries TRBV20-1 and TRBJ2-6; the D gene could be TRBD1 or TRBD2 (5 bases each). CDR1 and CDR2 (germline): DFQATT, SNEGSKA (reference sequence). CDR3 size: 18 residues. Trimming left V 6 bases short and J 0 bases short, with 21 bases between. The CDR3 region is CSAKRGDRINSGANVLTF. CDR3 DNA: TGCAGTGCCAAGCGAGGGGATCGAATAAACTCTGGGGCCAACGTCCTGACTTTC.